The present T cell receptor beta chain was sequenced within a study of shared clonotypes between healthy human individuals (dated by TCRdb to 2020 to 2021). Describing the broader study: The cohort included three men and a couple of women between 18 and 49 years of age. Blood TCR repertoires of 5 or 6 healthy adults were deeply sequenced to estimate repertoire size and the extent of clonotype sharing between individuals. To increase sequencing depth and limit assay-specific biases, TCR repertoire library preparation and sequencing were carried out by different laboratories using diverse techniques. For each donor, three plates each were used for CD4 naive and CD4 memory, two plates were used for CD8 naive, and one plate was used for CD8 memory. Per donor, leukapheresis produced somewhere between about 0.8 and 9 billion PBMCs. What the work shows at the level of the full study, not this receptor alone: Compared with non-shared clonotypes, clonotypes shared by all four sorted-subset donors had higher generation probabilities. Even with the large sequencing depth, rarefaction of the sorted-subset datasets indicated that sequencing was incomplete. Naive subsets generally had larger estimated clonotype richness than memory subsets. The genetic and exposure-history diversity represented was limited by the small number of donors. Sampling was restricted to blood, and TCR repertoires in tissues likely differ from the TCR repertoires found in blood. Pairwise subsampling indicated that sequencing depth was expected to affect the degree of clonotype sharing among donors. When several donors were compared, the shared fraction of clonotypes was about 5% for naive CD4, around 3.6% for naive CD8, roughly 2.3% for memory CD4, and 0.35% to 0.4% for memory CD8.

Donors were healthy HIV-negative adults with no recently reported acute infections or vaccinations. Every donor was a Caucasian adult living in Nashville, Tennessee, USA. CD4+ T cells were enriched through magnetic negative selection, after which naive cells were positively selected on CD45RA and the remaining negative fraction served as the memory subset. After blood collection by leukapheresis, PBMCs were isolated using Ficoll-Histopaque density gradient centrifugation and then cryopreserved in the vapor phase of liquid nitrogen. Purity and quantity of every magnetically sorted T cell population were checked by analytical flow cytometry. Genomic DNA was isolated from every sorted fraction and measured by UV absorbance on a Nanodrop 2000c. Taken from the germline V gene, the CDR1 and CDR2 loops are SGHDT and YYEEEE. Its CDR3 holds 13 amino acids, cysteine through phenylalanine. Solely the CDR3 DNA is kept, with 39 bases framed from the first base. V and J are truncated by 0 bases and 2 bases respectively, leaving an intervening sequence of 5 bases.

Using the deep immunoSEQ assay, multiplex PCR amplified TCR CDR3 regions from genomic DNA. Genomic DNA extracted from each cell subset was distributed evenly over all wells of several immunoSEQ 96-well plates, and each plate served as one replicate. For sorted subsets, 150 to 250 ng genomic DNA, equal to 30,000 to 35,000 T cell genomes, was loaded into each replicate PCR. Purified libraries were quantified with a Qubit 3.0 fluorometer, sized on a Bioanalyzer 2100, and re-quantified with the KAPA Library Quantification kit. Each immunoSEQ 96-well plate was sequenced on its own single-read 150-cycle Illumina NextSeq 550 flow cell. For the original study's pipeline: The immunoSEQ output contained only junctional sequences without quality scores, so filtering could not match that applied to full-length reads. To assign V/J genes and CDR3, sequences were annotated against IMGT germline references using PyIR, a Python wrapper for IgBLAST v1.9. Reads were filtered out if the reads had weak V/J assignments (E-value above 1e-6), no CDR3, stop codons, out-of-frame junctions, or ambiguous translated residues. V3J clonotypes were defined by identical inferred V gene, J gene, and CDR3 amino acid sequence. The percentage overlap between two repertoires was calculated by dividing the number of shared unique clonotypes by the size of the smaller repertoire. Repertoire richness was assessed with RTK rarefaction, the Chao1 estimator, and Recon v2.1 estimates of unobserved clonotypes. Generation probabilities for all TCRbeta clonotypes obtained by the gDNA method from several donors were computed using OLGA. In its TCRdb copy, this immuneACCESS table keeps in-frame sequences only and misses some clones. Where compared with another copy, unresolved V genes explain less than half of these, and the others have no known cause. For V, J and clone size, that table is used; D and trimming come from the DNA. Across this sample there are some 2.1 million clones, with roughly 94% seen only once. 0.13% of the sample is in the top ten clones.

Notes on this clone: Its antigen is still unknown. Base quality data are lacking; no much larger clone is found one base away.

This TCR was sampled from a man aged 18 to 29 in good health. Material: naive CD4+ T cells sorted from blood. Interpreted using the paper, the cell subset or site label stands for: CD45RA+ positively selected. Recombination linked TRBV5-6 to TRBJ2-5; no D gene can be assigned with confidence. The DNA sequence follows: TGTGCCAGCAGCTTGGTACCACAAGAGACCCAGTACTTC. Translated, it reads CASSLVPQETQYF. The reference TRBV5-6 and TRBJ2-5 proteins fill in what lies around the CDR3, so the full variable domain reads DAGVTQSPTHLIKTRGQQVTLRCSPKSGHDTVSWYQQALGQGPQFIFQYYEEEERQRGNFPDRFSGHQFPNYSSELNVNALLLGDSALYLCASSLVPQETQYFGPGTRLLVL.